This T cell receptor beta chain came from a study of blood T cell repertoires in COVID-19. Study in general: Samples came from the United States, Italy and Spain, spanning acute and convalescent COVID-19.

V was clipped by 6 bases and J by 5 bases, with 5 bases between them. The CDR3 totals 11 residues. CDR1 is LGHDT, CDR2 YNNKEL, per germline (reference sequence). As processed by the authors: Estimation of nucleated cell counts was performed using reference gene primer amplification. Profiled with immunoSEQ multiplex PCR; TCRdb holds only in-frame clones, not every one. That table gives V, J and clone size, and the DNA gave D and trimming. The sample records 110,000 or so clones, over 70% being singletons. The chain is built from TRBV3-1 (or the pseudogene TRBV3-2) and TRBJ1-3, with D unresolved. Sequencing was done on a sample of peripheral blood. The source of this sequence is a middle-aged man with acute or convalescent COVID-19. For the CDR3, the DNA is TGTGCCAGCAGTATAAGAAACACCATATATTTT. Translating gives CASSIRNTIYF.